The sequence of this T cell receptor beta chain was determined in a study of blood T cell repertoires in COVID-19. Study summary: The study drew acute and convalescent COVID-19 samples from the United States, Italy and Spain. From T cells, B-cell-depleted T cells, or PBMCs came the material, which was cDNA or gDNA.

Original processing notes: For nucleated cells, counts were estimated from reference gene primer amplification. Using immunoSEQ multiplex PCR, the repertoire was profiled, and TCRdb retains in-frame clones only, with some absent. V, J and clone size were drawn from that table, and D and trimming were deduced from the DNA. The data contain hundreds of thousands of clones, more than 75% of them seen just once; the ten biggest clones take up 0.75% to 1%. Germline lookup yields CDR1 DFQATT and CDR2 SNEGSKA (reference sequence). This CDR3 is built from 14 residues. Trimming removed 3 bases from V and 2 bases from J; junction bases left unmatched: 3.

The origin of this receptor is a woman aged 40 to 50 who had recovered from COVID-19. The rearrangement links TRBV20-1 to TRBJ1-4; 7 bases are a match to TRBD1. Input material: peripheral blood. DNA for the CDR3: TGCAGTGCTAGTCGGGACAGTACTAATGAAAAACTGTTTTTT. It specifies CSASRDSTNEKLFF.